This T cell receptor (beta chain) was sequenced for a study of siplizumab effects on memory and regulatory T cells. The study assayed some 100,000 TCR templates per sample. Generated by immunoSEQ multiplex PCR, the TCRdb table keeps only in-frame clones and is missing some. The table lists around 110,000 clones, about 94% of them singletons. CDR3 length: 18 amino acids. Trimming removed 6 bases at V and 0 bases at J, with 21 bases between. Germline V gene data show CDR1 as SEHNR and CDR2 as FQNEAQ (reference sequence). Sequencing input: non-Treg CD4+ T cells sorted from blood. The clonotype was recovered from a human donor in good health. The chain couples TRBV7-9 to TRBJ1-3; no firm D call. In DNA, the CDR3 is TGTGCCAGCAGAACGCTCAGGTCAACCTACGACTCTGGAAACACCATATATTTT. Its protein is CASRTLRSTYDSGNTIYF.